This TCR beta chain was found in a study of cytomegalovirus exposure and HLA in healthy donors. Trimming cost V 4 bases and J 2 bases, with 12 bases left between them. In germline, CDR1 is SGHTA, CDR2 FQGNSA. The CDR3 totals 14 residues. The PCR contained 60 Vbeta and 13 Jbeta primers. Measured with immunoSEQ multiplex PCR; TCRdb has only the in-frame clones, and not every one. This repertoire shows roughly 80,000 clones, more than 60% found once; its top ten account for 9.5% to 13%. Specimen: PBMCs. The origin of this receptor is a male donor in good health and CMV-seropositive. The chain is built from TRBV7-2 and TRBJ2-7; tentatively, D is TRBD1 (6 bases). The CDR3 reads CASSSGTQTYEQYF. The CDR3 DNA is TGTGCCAGCAGCTCCGGGACACAGACCTACGAGCAGTACTTC.